This T cell receptor beta chain comes out of a study of siplizumab effects on memory and regulatory T cells. Study-level findings and limits: Siplizumab caused a significant drop in alloreactive sequences traceable to unstimulated CD4+ memory cells. No assignable naive or memory phenotype existed for roughly 80-97% of proliferating CD4+ or CD8+ clones.

TCRdb's table, derived via immunoSEQ multiplex PCR, lists solely in-frame clones and lacks some. In the table there are 100,000 or so clones, 94% of which are singletons. This CDR3 region has 16 residues. Germline CDR1 SEHNR, CDR2 FQNEAQ (reference sequence). V was shortened by 1 base and J by 5 bases, with 14 bases between the two germline ends. The table lists this clone with a few counts. Its target is unknown. The sample was non-Treg CD4+ T cells sorted from blood. The source is a human donor in good health. The chain links TRBV7-9 to TRBJ2-2; D is possibly TRBD2 (6 bases). The CDR3 DNA reads TGTGCCAGCAGCTTAGTGGCGGGACGGATTACCGGGGAGCTGTTTTTT. Protein sequence: CASSLVAGRITGELFF.